A selection of T cell receptor beta chains follows, all from one sample in a study of OX40 agonist ivuxolimab in advanced cancers. Method: immunoSEQ multiplex PCR; TCRdb's copy keeps in-frame clones and lacks some. The sample records 55,000 or so clones, approximately 83% being singletons. The source was CD4+ or CD8+ T cells sorted from blood, collected in a trial of the OX40 agonist ivuxolimab. These receptors were obtained from an adult with an advanced solid tumor such as melanoma, head and neck, liver or kidney cancer. Each CDR3 is given with its conserved first and last residue. D genes are given only for firm matches. The size of a clone is reported for some rows only, either as once, few or many, or as a class for expanded clones.

DNA,CDR3,size,J,D,V
TGTGCCAGTTCCGGGACAGGCCTTAGCAATCAGCCCCAGCATTTT,CASSGTGLSNQPQHF,-,TRBJ1-5,TRBD1,TRBV19
TGTGCCAGTAGTGGGTACCGGGACAGGGGATCCGTCCTGACTTTC,CASSGYRDRGSVLTF,-,TRBJ2-6,TRBD1,TRBV19
TGTGCCAGCAGTACCTTATCGACAGGGAAAGAGACCCAGTACTTC,CASSTLSTGKETQYF,-,TRBJ2-5,TRBD1,TRBV27
TGTGCCAGCACCCCTCGGGCGAACACTGAAGCTTTCTTT,CASTPRANTEAFF,-,TRBJ1-1,-,TRBV2
TGCGCCAGCAGCTCCGGGGGGGCGCAGGTATCTGAAGCTTTCTTT,CASSSGGAQVSEAFF,once,TRBJ1-1,-,TRBV5-1
TGTGCCAGCAGCGCCGGACAGATGAACACTGAAGCTTTCTTT,CASSAGQMNTEAFF,-,TRBJ1-1,-,TRBV5-8
TGTGCCAGCAACCTACACGAAGGAAACACCATATATTTT,CASNLHEGNTIYF,-,TRBJ1-3,-,TRBV6-6
TGCGCCAGCAGTCGGAGGGGGGGGGCCAACACTGAAGCTTTCTTT,CASSRRGGANTEAFF,once,TRBJ1-1,-,TRBV10-2
TGTGCCAGCTCACCGCAGGGGGCGATGGATGAGCAGTTCTTC,CASSPQGAMDEQFF,-,TRBJ2-1,TRBD1,TRBV18
TGTGCCAGCGGGGGAATGGTCGAAAAACTGTTTTTT,CASGGMVEKLFF,-,TRBJ1-4,-,TRBV25-1
TGTGCCAGCAGCAGAGAGCGGGAGGCTCCCTGGGAGCAGTACTTC,CASSREREAPWEQYF,-,TRBJ2-7,TRBD2,TRBV5-6
TGTGCCAGCAGTTACTCGAACAGGGGAGGGCAGCCCCAGCATTTT,CASSYSNRGGQPQHF,-,TRBJ1-5,TRBD1,TRBV6-5
TGTGCCAGCAGCTGGACTAGCGGGAGACCCCGGGGGACAGATACGCAGTATTTT,CASSWTSGRPRGTDTQYF,-,TRBJ2-3,TRBD2,TRBV7-9
TGTGCCAGCAGCTCCTACGGGACAGGGGGAGTTATGAACACTGAAGCTTTCTTT,CASSSYGTGGVMNTEAFF,-,TRBJ1-1,TRBD1,TRBV5-4